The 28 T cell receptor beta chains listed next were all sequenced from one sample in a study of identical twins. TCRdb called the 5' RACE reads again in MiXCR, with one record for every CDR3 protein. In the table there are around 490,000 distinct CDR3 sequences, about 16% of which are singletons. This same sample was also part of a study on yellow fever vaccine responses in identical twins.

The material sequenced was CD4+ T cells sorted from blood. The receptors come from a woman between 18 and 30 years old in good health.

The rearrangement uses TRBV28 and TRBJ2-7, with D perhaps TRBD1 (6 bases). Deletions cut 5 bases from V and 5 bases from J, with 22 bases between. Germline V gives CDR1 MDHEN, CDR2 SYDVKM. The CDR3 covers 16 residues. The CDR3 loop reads CASSTPRQGLGDEQYF. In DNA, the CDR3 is TGTGCCAGCAGTACTCCCCGCCAGGGGCTGGGGGACGAGCAGTACTTC.

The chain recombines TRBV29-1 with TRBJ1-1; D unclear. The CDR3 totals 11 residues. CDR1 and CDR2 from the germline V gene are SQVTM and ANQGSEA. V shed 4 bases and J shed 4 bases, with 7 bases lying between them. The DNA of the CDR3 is TGCAGCGTTGGGCTGAGCACTGAAGCTTTCTTT. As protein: CSVGLSTEAFF.

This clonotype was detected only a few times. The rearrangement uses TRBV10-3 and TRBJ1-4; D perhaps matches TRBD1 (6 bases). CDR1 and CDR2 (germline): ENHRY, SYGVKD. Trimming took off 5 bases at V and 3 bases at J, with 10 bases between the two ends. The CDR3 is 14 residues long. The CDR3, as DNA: TGTGCCATCAGTACAGGGTCGTCTAATGAAAAACTGTTTTTT. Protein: CAISTGSSNEKLFF.

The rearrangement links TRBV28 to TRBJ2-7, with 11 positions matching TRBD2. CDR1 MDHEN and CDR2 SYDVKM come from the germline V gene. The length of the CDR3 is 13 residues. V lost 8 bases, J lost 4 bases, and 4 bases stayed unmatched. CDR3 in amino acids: CASGTSGVYEQYF. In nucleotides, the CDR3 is TGTGCCAGCGGGACTAGCGGTGTGTACGAGCAGTACTTC.

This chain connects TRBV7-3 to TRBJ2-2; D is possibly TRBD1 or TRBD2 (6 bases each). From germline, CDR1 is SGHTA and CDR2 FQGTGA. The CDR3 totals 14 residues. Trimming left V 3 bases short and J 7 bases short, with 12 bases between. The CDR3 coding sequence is TGTGCCAGCAGCTTTGGAGGGGGTCTCGGGGAGCTGTTTTTT. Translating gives CASSFGGGLGELFF.

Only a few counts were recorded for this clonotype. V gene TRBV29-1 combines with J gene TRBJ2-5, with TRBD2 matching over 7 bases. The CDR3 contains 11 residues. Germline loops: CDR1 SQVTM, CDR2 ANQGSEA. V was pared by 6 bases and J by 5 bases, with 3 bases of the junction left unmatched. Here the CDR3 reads CSVAGLETQYF. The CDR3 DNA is TGCAGCGTAGCGGGGTTGGAGACCCAGTACTTC.

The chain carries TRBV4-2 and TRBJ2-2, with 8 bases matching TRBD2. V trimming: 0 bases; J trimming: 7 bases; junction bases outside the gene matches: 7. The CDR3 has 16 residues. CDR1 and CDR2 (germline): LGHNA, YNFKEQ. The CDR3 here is CASSQDLFAGGGELFF. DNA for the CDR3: TGTGCCAGCAGCCAAGATTTATTTGCGGGGGGCGGGGAGCTGTTTTTT.

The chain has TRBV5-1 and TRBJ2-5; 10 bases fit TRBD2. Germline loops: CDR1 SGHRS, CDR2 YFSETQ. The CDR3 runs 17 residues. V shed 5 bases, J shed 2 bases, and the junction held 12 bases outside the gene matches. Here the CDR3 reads CASSLGASGRNQETQYF. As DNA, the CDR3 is TGCGCCAGCAGTCTGGGGGCTAGCGGGAGAAATCAAGAGACCCAGTACTTC.

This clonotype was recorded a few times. CDR3 in amino acids: CSANGLVADEQYF. CDR3 bases: TGCAGTGCTAACGGACTAGTGGCCGACGAGCAGTACTTC. This chain uses TRBV20-1 with TRBJ2-7, with TRBD2 matching 7 bases. The CDR3 loop spans 13 amino acids. Trimming at V came to 4 bases and at J to 5 bases, leaving 8 bases not matched to a gene. Germline CDR1 is DFQATT and CDR2 is SNEGSKA (reference sequence).

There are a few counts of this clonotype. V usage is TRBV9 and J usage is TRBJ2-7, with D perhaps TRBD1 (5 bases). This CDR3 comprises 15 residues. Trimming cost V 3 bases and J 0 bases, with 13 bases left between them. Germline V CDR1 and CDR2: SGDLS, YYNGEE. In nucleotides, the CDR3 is TGTGCCAGCAGCGCTGGGGCTGAGAGCTCCTACGAGCAGTACTTC. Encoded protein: CASSAGAESSYEQYF.

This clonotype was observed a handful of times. The CDR3 DNA reads TGCGCCAGCAGCCCCGGAAGGGAGCCTCAGCCCCAGCATTTT. Its translation: CASSPGREPQPQHF. The rearrangement joins TRBV4-1 to TRBJ1-5; D remains ambiguous. The CDR3 loop spans 14 amino acids. The germline CDR1 and CDR2 sequences are MGHRA and YSYEKL. The V end was cut by 4 bases, the J end by 6 bases, with 13 bases between.

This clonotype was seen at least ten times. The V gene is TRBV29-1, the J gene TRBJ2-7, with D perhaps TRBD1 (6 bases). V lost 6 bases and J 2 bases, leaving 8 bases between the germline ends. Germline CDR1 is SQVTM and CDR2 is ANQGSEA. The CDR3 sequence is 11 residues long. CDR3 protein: CSVTGTYEQYF. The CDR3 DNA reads TGCAGCGTAACAGGGACCTACGAGCAGTACTTC.

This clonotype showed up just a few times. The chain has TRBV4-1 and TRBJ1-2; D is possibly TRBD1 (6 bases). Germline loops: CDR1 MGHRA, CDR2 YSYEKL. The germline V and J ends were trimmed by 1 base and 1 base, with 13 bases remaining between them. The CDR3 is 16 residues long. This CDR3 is CASSQGVQGNNYGYTF. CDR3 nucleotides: TGCGCCAGCAGCCAAGGGGTACAGGGAAATAACTATGGCTACACCTTC.

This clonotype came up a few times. The CDR3 protein is CASSSAATGTVSGELFF. CDR3 in DNA: TGTGCCAGCAGCTCCGCGGCTACGGGAACAGTTTCCGGGGAGCTGTTTTTT. V usage is TRBV7-2 and J usage is TRBJ2-2; D perhaps matches TRBD2 (5 bases). This CDR3 has 17 amino acids. V lost 4 bases to trimming and J lost 6 bases, with 21 bases between them. Germline CDR1 SGHTA, CDR2 FQGNSA.

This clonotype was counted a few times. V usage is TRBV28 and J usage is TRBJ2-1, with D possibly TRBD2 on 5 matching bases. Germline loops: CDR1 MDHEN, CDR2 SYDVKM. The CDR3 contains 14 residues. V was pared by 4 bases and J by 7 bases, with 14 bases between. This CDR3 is CASSSRASENEQFF. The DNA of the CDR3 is TGTGCCAGCAGTTCGCGGGCTAGTGAGAATGAGCAGTTCTTC.

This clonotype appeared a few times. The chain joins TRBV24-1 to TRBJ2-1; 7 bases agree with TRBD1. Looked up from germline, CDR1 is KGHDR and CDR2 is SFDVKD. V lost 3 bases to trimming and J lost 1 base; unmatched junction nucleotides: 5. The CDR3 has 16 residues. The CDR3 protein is CATSDSTGQSYNEQFF. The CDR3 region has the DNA TGTGCCACCAGTGATAGCACGGGACAGTCCTACAATGAGCAGTTCTTC.

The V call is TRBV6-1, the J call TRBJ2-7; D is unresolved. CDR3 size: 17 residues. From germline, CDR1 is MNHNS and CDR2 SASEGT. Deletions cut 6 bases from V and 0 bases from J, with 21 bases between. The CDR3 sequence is CASRPPAHNQFSYEQYV. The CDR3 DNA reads TGTGCCAGCAGACCACCCGCCCACAACCAGTTCTCCTACGAGCAGTACGTC.

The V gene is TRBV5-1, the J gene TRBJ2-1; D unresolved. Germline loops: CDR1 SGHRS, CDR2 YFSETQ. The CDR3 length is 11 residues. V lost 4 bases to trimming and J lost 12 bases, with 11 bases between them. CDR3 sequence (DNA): TGCGCCAGCAGCGCAGATTTCATGCAGTTCTTC. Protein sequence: CASSADFMQFF. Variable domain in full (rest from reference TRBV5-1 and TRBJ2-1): KAGVTQTPRYLIKTRGQQVTLSCSPISGHRSVSWYQQTPGQGLQFLFEYFSETQRNKGNFPGRFSGRQFSNSRSEMNVSTLELGDSALYLCASSADFMQFFGPGTRLTVL.

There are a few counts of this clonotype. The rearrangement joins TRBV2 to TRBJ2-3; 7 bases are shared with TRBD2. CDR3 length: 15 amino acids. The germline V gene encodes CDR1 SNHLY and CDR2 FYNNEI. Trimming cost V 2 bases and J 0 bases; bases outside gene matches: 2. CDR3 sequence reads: CASSERSGSTDTQYF. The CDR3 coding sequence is TGTGCCAGCAGTGAACGTAGCGGGAGCACAGATACGCAGTATTTT.

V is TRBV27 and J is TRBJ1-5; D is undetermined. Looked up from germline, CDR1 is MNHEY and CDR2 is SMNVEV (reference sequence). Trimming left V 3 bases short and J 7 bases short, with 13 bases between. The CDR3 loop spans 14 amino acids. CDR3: CASSFRGNQQPQHF. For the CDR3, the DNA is TGTGCCAGCAGTTTTCGGGGAAACCAACAGCCCCAGCATTTT.

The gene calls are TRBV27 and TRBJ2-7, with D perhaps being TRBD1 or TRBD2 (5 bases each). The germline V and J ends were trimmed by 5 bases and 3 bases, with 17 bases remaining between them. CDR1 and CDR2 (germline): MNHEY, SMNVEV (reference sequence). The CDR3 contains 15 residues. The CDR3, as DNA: TGTGCCAGCAGTACATCCGGGACGGGTAACTACGAGCAGTACTTC. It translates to CASSTSGTGNYEQYF.

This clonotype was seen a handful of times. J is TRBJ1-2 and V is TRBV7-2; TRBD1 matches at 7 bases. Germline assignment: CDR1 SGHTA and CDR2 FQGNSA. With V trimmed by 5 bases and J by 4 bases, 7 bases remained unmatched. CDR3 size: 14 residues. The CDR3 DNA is TGTGCCAGCAGCCCGGGACAGCCCTTCTATGGCTACACCTTC. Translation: CASSPGQPFYGYTF. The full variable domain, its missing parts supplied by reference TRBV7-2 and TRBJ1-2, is GAGVSQSPSNKVTEKGKDVELRCDPISGHTALYWYRQSLGQGLEFLIYFQGNSAPDKSGLPSDRFSAERTGGSVSTLTIQRTQQEDSAVYLCASSPGQPFYGYTFGSGTRLTVV.

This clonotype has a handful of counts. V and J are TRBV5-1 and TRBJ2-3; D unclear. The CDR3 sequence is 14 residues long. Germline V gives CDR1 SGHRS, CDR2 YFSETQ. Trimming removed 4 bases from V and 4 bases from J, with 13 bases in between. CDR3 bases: TGCGCCAGCAGCCGCGGTGAGGCGCCAGATACGCAGTATTTT. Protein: CASSRGEAPDTQYF.

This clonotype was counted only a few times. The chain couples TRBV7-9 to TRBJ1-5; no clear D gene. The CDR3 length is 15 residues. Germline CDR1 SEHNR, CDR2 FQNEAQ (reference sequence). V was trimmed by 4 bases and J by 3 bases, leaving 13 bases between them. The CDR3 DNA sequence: TGTGCCAGCAGCTCCGCCGGGGTCCCCAATCAGCCCCAGCATTTT. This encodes CASSSAGVPNQPQHF.

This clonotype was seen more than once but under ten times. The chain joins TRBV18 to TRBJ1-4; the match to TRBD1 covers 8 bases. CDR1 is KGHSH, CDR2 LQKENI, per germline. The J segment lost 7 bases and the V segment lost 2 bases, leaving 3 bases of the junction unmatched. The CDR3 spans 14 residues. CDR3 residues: CASSPSDRAEKLFF. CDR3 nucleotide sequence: TGTGCCAGCTCACCATCGGACAGGGCTGAAAAACTGTTTTTT.

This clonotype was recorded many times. The CDR3 nucleotides read TGTGCCAGCAGTTCGACAGGGGTTACTGACGAGCAGTACGTC. The encoded protein is CASSSTGVTDEQYV. V usage is TRBV6-5 and J usage is TRBJ2-7, with TRBD1 matching over 8 bases. CDR3 length equals 14 residues. The V and J ends lost 4 bases and 5 bases, in that order; junction bases with no gene match: 7. Germline CDR1 and CDR2: MNHEY and SVGAGI.

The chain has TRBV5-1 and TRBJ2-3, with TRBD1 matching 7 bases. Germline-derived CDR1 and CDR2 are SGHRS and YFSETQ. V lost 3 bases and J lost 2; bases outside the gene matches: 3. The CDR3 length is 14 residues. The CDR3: CASSSGQPTDTQYF. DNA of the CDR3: TGCGCCAGCAGCTCGGGACAGCCCACAGATACGCAGTATTTT.

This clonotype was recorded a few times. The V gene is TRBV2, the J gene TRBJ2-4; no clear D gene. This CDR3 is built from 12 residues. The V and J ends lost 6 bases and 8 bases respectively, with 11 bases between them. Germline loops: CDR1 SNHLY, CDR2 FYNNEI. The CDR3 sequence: CASREDVDIQYF. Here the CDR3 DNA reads TGTGCCAGCAGAGAGGACGTGGACATTCAGTACTTC.